The T cell receptor (beta chain) described here comes from a study of blood T cell repertoires in COVID-19. On the study more broadly: Nucleic acid was either cDNA or gDNA, and it came from T cells, B-cell-depleted T cells, or PBMCs.

This CDR3 is built from 15 residues. Germline CDR1 reads LGHDT; CDR2 reads YNNKEL (reference sequence). The ends lost 1 base at V and 7 bases at J; junction bases unmatched: 7. In the study's own analysis: Nucleated cell counts were estimated from reference gene primer amplification. The method was immunoSEQ multiplex PCR; TCRdb's version includes in-frame clones alone and lacks a portion of them. V and J calls plus clone size are reproduced from that table; the DNA served to infer D and trimming. This repertoire shows 150,000 to 200,000 clones, roughly nine tenths found once; its top ten account for 18%.

The clonotype comes from a man aged 55 to 69 with active or convalescent COVID-19. The source material was peripheral blood. V gene TRBV3-1 (or the pseudogene TRBV3-2) combines with J gene TRBJ1-2, with 9 bases that match TRBD1. This CDR3 reads CASSQAGQGGRGYTF. Here the CDR3 DNA reads TGTGCCAGCAGCCAAGCGGGACAGGGAGGTCGTGGCTACACCTTC.